This T cell receptor (beta chain) is drawn from a study of T-cell reconstitution after alpha-beta-depleted transplantation in children. There are many counts of this clonotype. Antigen unknown. Unique molecular identifiers featured in how the TCRbeta library was prepared. Using its own MiXCR run on the PCR reads, TCRdb lists one record per CDR3 protein. The sample lists 330,000 or so distinct CDR3 sequences, around 10% occurring once. Unmatched junction bases numbered 11, after V lost 5 bases and J lost 10 bases. CDR3 length: 14 amino acids. Study-wide points: Certain patients had high TCRbeta diversity at day 60, and it came from recipient T cells and thymic progenitors that survived. Reported findings indicate that, about two months after transplant, alpha-beta T cells came from several hundred expanded clones, which were derived from non-depleted graft cells. From newly produced T cells came most of the T-cell counts and diversity one year after transplant.

The sequence derives from a boy under three years old with acute myeloid leukemia, due to receive a stem cell transplant. The source material was PBMCs, sampled before TCRalphabeta/CD19-depleted stem cell transplant. The J gene is TRBJ2-1, the V gene TRBV12-3 or TRBV12-4, with 7 bases matching TRBD2. CDR3 DNA sequence: TGTGCCAGCAGTCCCTTTTTGGGAGGGACCGAGCAGTTCTTC. Its translation: CASSPFLGGTEQFF.